The subject of this entry is one T cell receptor (beta chain). The antigen is not known. The germline V gene encodes CDR1 SGDLS and CDR2 YYNGEE. V shed 3 bases and J 7 bases; nucleotides not matched to a gene: 6. The CDR3 runs to 15 residues. The sample originates from a study of shared clonotypes between healthy human individuals. Study-wide points: Clonotypes shared by all four donors outscored non-shared clonotypes in generation probability.

TCRdb's copy holds only in-frame clones and misses some; the assay was immunoSEQ multiplex PCR. The sample includes 330,000 or so clones, roughly 70% seen only once; the top ten take about 9.4%. The chain joins TRBV9 to TRBJ1-4, with 10 bases that match TRBD1. Sequenced input: memory CD4+ T cells sorted from blood. As to subset: CD45RA-negative fraction. The sequence was obtained from a man in his thirties or forties in good health. The CDR3 DNA is TGTGCCAGCAGCGCTCGGTGGGACAGGGGTGAAAAACTGTTTTTT. Protein: CASSARWDRGEKLFF.